This T cell receptor beta chain was sequenced for a study of T-cell reconstitution after alpha-beta-depleted transplantation in children. The germline V gene encodes CDR1 SGHTA and CDR2 FQGNSA. The CDR3 is 15 amino acids. The junction had 8 bases not matched to a gene; V was cut back by 4 bases and J by 3 bases. Unique molecular identifiers were incorporated into the prepared TCRbeta library. Each CDR3 protein is one row after TCRdb ran MiXCR on the PCR reads. The table includes around 680,000 distinct CDR3 sequences, 16% detected once. This clonotype was observed a handful of times. The sample consisted of PBMCs from the stem cell graft donor, taken from the stem cell graft. The sequence was obtained from a human donor who donated a stem cell graft to a child with acute myeloid leukemia. The gene calls are TRBV7-2 and TRBJ2-7, with 8 bases identical to TRBD1. CDR3 sequence (DNA): TGTGCCAGCAGCTACTTACGACAGGGGAACTACGAGCAGTACTTC. Translation: CASSYLRQGNYEQYF.